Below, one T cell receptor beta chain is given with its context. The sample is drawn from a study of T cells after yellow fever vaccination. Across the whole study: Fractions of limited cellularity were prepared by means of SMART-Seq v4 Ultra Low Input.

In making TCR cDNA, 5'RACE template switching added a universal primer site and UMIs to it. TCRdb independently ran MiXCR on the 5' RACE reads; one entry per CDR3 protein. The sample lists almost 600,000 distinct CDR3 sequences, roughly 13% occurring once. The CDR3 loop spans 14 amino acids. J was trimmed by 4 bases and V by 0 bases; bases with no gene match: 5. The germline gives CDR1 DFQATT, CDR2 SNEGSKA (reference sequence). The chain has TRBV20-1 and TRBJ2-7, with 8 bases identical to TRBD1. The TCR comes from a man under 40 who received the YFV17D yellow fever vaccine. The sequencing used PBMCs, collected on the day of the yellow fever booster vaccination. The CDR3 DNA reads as TGCAGTGCTAGAGAGACAGGGGTAAAGTACGAGCAGTACTTC. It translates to CSARETGVKYEQYF.